This TCR beta chain stems from a study of blood T cell repertoires in COVID-19. About the research overall: From T cells, B-cell-depleted T cells, or PBMCs came the material, which was cDNA or gDNA.

Recruits, aged roughly 18 to 95 years, lived in 24 US areas. In the authors' methods: Scientists estimated how many nucleated cells there were by amplifying reference gene primers. Produced via immunoSEQ multiplex PCR; TCRdb's table is partial and in-frame only. V, J and clone size derive from that table, while D and trimming were established from the DNA sequence. The sample consists of about 280,000 clones, roughly 85% of them appearing once. This clone was found once. Between the trimmed V and J ends, which lost 1 base and 5 bases, there was a span of 15 bases. Germline V CDR1 and CDR2: LGHNA, YNFKEQ. CDR3 size: 16 residues.

This clonotype was obtained from a man aged 35 to 55 who had been exposed to COVID-19. The rearrangement joins TRBV4-2 to TRBJ2-1; maybe TRBD2 (6 bases). The sample taken for sequencing was PBMCs or T cells enriched from blood (not recorded which). This CDR3 is CASSQVSTSYHNEQFF. CDR3 DNA: TGTGCCAGCAGCCAAGTGAGCACTAGCTACCACAATGAGCAGTTCTTC.